These T cell receptor beta chains were read from a single sample in a study of CD8 T cells in ankylosing spondylitis. TCRdb reprocessed the 5' RACE reads with MiXCR, giving one entry per CDR3 protein. Among under 200,000 distinct CDR3 sequences, 9.8% were seen once, and the ten largest hold about 16%. Sequenced input: blood, either unsorted or a sorted T cell fraction (not recorded which). These receptors were collected from a female donor with ankylosing spondylitis or in good health (not recorded which). Both conserved end residues are part of each CDR3. D genes are given only for firm matches. Not all rows give a size; the values are once, few, many and, for expanded clones, a class.

clone_size: NA
v_call: TRBV12-3/TRBV12-4
j_call: TRBJ1-5
d_call: NA
cdr3_aa: CASSPMGAGIPNQPQHF
cdr3_nt: TGTGCCAGCAGTCCAATGGGAGCAGGGATACCGAATCAGCCCCAGCATTTT

clone_size: few
v_call: TRBV30
j_call: TRBJ2-2
d_call: TRBD2
cdr3_aa: CAGGLGGGELFF
cdr3_nt: TGTGCCGGAGGACTAGGAGGCGGGGAGCTGTTTTTT

clone_size: medium-sized
v_call: TRBV5-1
j_call: TRBJ2-2
d_call: TRBD1
cdr3_aa: CASSLEGGYTGELFF
cdr3_nt: TGCGCCAGCAGCTTGGAAGGGGGCTACACCGGGGAGCTGTTTTTT

clone_size: NA
v_call: TRBV2
j_call: TRBJ2-7
d_call: NA
cdr3_aa: CASTTPTSYYEQYF
cdr3_nt: TGTGCCAGCACTACCCCAACCTCATATTACGAGCAGTACTTC

clone_size: NA
v_call: TRBV4-3
j_call: TRBJ2-7
d_call: NA
cdr3_aa: CASSQEGVAGPYEQYF
cdr3_nt: TGCGCCAGCAGCCAAGAGGGGGTCGCGGGACCCTACGAGCAGTACTTC

clone_size: few
v_call: TRBV9
j_call: TRBJ2-1
d_call: NA
cdr3_aa: CASSASTGSSYNEQFF
cdr3_nt: TGTGCCAGCAGCGCCTCCACAGGGAGCTCCTACAATGAGCAGTTCTTC

clone_size: NA
v_call: TRBV6-5
j_call: TRBJ2-7
d_call: TRBD1
cdr3_aa: CASSYSGQGSEQYF
cdr3_nt: TGTGCCAGCAGTTACTCAGGACAGGGCTCCGAGCAGTACTTC

clone_size: NA
v_call: TRBV4-3
j_call: TRBJ2-5
d_call: TRBD2
cdr3_aa: CASSQDWGGGRQEWTQYF
cdr3_nt: TGCGCCAGCAGCCAAGATTGGGGGGGCGGGAGGCAAGAGTGGACCCAGTACTTC

clone_size: many
v_call: TRBV9
j_call: TRBJ2-1
d_call: NA
cdr3_aa: CASSDGNGNEQFF
cdr3_nt: TGTGCCAGCAGCGATGGGAACGGGAATGAGCAGTTCTTC

clone_size: few
v_call: TRBV4-3
j_call: TRBJ2-6
d_call: NA
cdr3_aa: CASSQGQGPSSGANVLTF
cdr3_nt: TGCGCCAGCAGCCAAGGTCAGGGACCTAGCTCTGGGGCCAACGTCCTGACTTTC

clone_size: NA
v_call: TRBV12-5
j_call: TRBJ1-2
d_call: TRBD1
cdr3_aa: CASGLDRVDGYTF
cdr3_nt: TGTGCTAGTGGCCTCGACAGGGTGGATGGCTACACCTTC

clone_size: many
v_call: TRBV5-1
j_call: TRBJ2-7
d_call: NA
cdr3_aa: CASSLAAGYEQYF
cdr3_nt: TGTGCCAGCAGTTTAGCGGCTGGGTACGAGCAGTACTTC

clone_size: many
v_call: TRBV12-3/TRBV12-4
j_call: TRBJ2-1
d_call: NA
cdr3_aa: CASSFWGLESYNEQFF
cdr3_nt: TGTGCCAGCAGTTTTTGGGGACTCGAGTCCTACAATGAGCAGTTCTTC

clone_size: few
v_call: TRBV9
j_call: TRBJ1-1
d_call: NA
cdr3_aa: CASSEPREGGTEAFF
cdr3_nt: TGTGCCAGCAGCGAGCCCCGGGAGGGGGGGACTGAAGCTTTCTTT

clone_size: many
v_call: TRBV7-8
j_call: TRBJ2-3
d_call: NA
cdr3_aa: CASSLLEGTDTQYF
cdr3_nt: TGTGCCAGCAGCTTACTGGAAGGTACAGATACGCAGTATTTT

clone_size: few
v_call: TRBV4-2
j_call: TRBJ2-2
d_call: NA
cdr3_aa: CASSQSDRGTGELFF
cdr3_nt: TGTGCCAGCAGCCAATCGGACCGGGGCACCGGGGAGCTGTTTTTT

clone_size: few
v_call: TRBV10-3
j_call: TRBJ2-7
d_call: NA
cdr3_aa: CAISEGNSYEQYF
cdr3_nt: TGTGCCATCTCCGAGGGGAACTCGTACGAGCAGTACTTC

clone_size: medium-sized
v_call: TRBV28
j_call: TRBJ2-3
d_call: NA
cdr3_aa: CASSLDPGTDTQYF
cdr3_nt: TGTGCCAGCAGTTTGGATCCGGGCACAGATACGCAGTATTTT

clone_size: few
v_call: TRBV2
j_call: TRBJ2-2
d_call: NA
cdr3_aa: CASSNRAYGTGELFF
cdr3_nt: TGTGCCAGCAGTAACAGGGCGTACGGCACCGGGGAGCTGTTTTTT

clone_size: NA
v_call: TRBV15
j_call: TRBJ1-3
d_call: NA
cdr3_aa: CATRRAGSSGNTIYF
cdr3_nt: TGTGCCACCAGGCGGGCCGGGAGCTCTGGAAACACCATATATTTT

clone_size: NA
v_call: TRBV7-6
j_call: TRBJ2-1
d_call: TRBD2
cdr3_aa: CASRQGSGNNEQFF
cdr3_nt: TGTGCCAGCAGGCAAGGTAGCGGGAACAATGAGCAGTTCTTC

clone_size: few
v_call: TRBV27
j_call: TRBJ2-1
d_call: NA
cdr3_aa: CASKREALLLNEQFF
cdr3_nt: TGTGCCAGTAAGAGGGAGGCTCTACTTCTCAATGAGCAGTTCTTC

clone_size: many
v_call: TRBV20-1
j_call: TRBJ1-3
d_call: TRBD1
cdr3_aa: CSASDGTGSGNTIYF
cdr3_nt: TGCAGTGCTAGTGATGGGACAGGCTCTGGAAACACCATATATTTT

clone_size: NA
v_call: TRBV5-5
j_call: TRBJ2-7
d_call: NA
cdr3_aa: CASSPGTPYEQYF
cdr3_nt: TGTGCCAGCAGCCCAGGGACGCCCTACGAGCAGTACTTC

clone_size: many
v_call: TRBV12-3/TRBV12-4
j_call: TRBJ2-2
d_call: NA
cdr3_aa: CASSLQAGELFF
cdr3_nt: TGTGCCAGCAGTTTGCAGGCCGGGGAGCTGTTTTTT

clone_size: many
v_call: TRBV29-1
j_call: TRBJ1-1
d_call: NA
cdr3_aa: CSVLNLAGKIEAFF
cdr3_nt: TGCAGCGTTCTTAACCTGGCAGGGAAGATTGAAGCTTTCTTT

clone_size: many
v_call: TRBV7-2
j_call: TRBJ2-7
d_call: NA
cdr3_aa: CASSKGVGSYEQYF
cdr3_nt: TGTGCCAGCAGCAAGGGTGTCGGTTCCTACGAGCAGTACTTC

clone_size: many
v_call: TRBV7-3
j_call: TRBJ2-3
d_call: NA
cdr3_aa: CASSLTGGSTDTQYF
cdr3_nt: TGTGCCAGCAGCTTAACTGGGGGTTCCACAGATACGCAGTATTTT